Only one count was recorded for the clone carrying this T cell receptor (beta chain). Its antigen is not identified. The data belong to a study of long-term antiretroviral therapy in people with HIV. The overall study: Specimens dating back about a decade before the 2015 immediate-ART recommendation are the oldest included.

Study results and caveats: ART adherence was not documented, and neither viral resistance nor therapy changes had any data.

Version v3.0 of the immunoSEQ assay was performed at survey level. Sequencing was designed to cover roughly 35,000-50,000 T-cell genomes in each sample. TCRdb keeps only in-frame clones here, not all; method: immunoSEQ multiplex PCR. Seen here are 15,000 to 20,000 clones, approximately 86% observed once, and the top ten hold roughly 15%. Trimming pared 3 bases from V and 2 bases from J, leaving 13 bases between. CDR3 length: 16 amino acids. Germline CDR1 and CDR2: LNHDA and SQIVND (reference sequence). Here the sequenced sample was unsorted PBMCs, taken 2.3 to 2.4 years before starting antiretroviral therapy. The clonotype originates from a woman between 25 and 40 years old with HIV. The chain links TRBV19 to TRBJ1-4; D is possibly TRBD1 (6 bases). The CDR3 nucleotides are TGTGCCAGTAGTATCGGGGGGGCGCGGACTAATGAAAAACTGTTTTTT. It is translated as CASSIGGARTNEKLFF.